The next 25 T cell receptor beta chains were all read from a single sample in a study of T cell changes during pregnancy in multiple sclerosis. Data came from immunoSEQ multiplex PCR; TCRdb stores just in-frame clones and leaves some out. The table has around 30,000 clones, 80% to 90% seen once; the top ten hold approximately 6.9%. The sample here was CD8+ T cells from peripheral blood mononuclear cells, taken in the second trimester of pregnancy. Receptor source: a female donor with multiple sclerosis, enrolled in a pregnancy study.

The chain combines TRBV28 with TRBJ1-5; D possibly corresponds to TRBD1 (6 bases). The CDR3 contains 16 residues. Germline-derived CDR1 and CDR2 are MDHEN and SYDVKM. The ends were cut back, 6 bases at V and 11 bases at J, with 26 bases in the middle. The CDR3 sequence: CASRNGLTGPRSAQHF. In DNA form, the CDR3 reads TGTGCCAGCAGAAACGGCCTGACAGGACCGCGTTCGGCCCAGCATTTT.

The chain joins TRBV30 to TRBJ1-2, with D maybe TRBD1 (6 bases). This CDR3 spans 13 amino acids. Between the trimmed V and J ends, which lost 3 bases and 4 bases, there was a span of 12 bases. The germline CDR1 and CDR2 sequences are GTSNPN and SVGIG (reference sequence). CDR3: CAWREGVSYGYTF. The CDR3 nucleotides are TGTGCCTGGAGAGAGGGGGTGAGCTATGGCTACACCTTC.

The genes are TRBV5-4 and TRBJ1-1; no clear D gene. Trimming cost V 1 base and J 0 bases, with 7 bases left between them. This CDR3 comprises 14 residues. Germline V gene lookup returns CDR1 SGHNT and CDR2 YYREEE (reference sequence). CDR3: CASSLTDMNTEAFF. The DNA for the CDR3 is TGTGCCAGCAGCTTGACAGATATGAACACTGAAGCTTTCTTT. Full variable domain (remainder filled in from reference TRBV5-4 and TRBJ1-1): ETGVTQSPTHLIKTRGQQVTLRCSSQSGHNTVSWYQQALGQGPQFIFQYYREEENGRGNFPPRFSGLQFPNYSSELNVNALELDDSALYLCASSLTDMNTEAFFGQGTRLTVV.

V gene TRBV6-5 combines with J gene TRBJ2-5; D remains unclear. Trimming took 6 bases from V and 2 from J, leaving 10 bases between them. There are 13 residues in the CDR3. CDR1 and CDR2 (germline): MNHEY, SVGAGI. The CDR3 is CASRESTQETQYF. CDR3 in DNA: TGTGCCAGCAGAGAATCTACTCAAGAGACCCAGTACTTC.

The chain carries TRBV9 and TRBJ2-7, with a weak D call TRBD2 (5 bases). The CDR3 spans 14 residues. V was trimmed by 0 bases and J by 6 bases, leaving 13 bases between them. The germline V gene encodes CDR1 SGDLS and CDR2 YYNGEE. The CDR3 coding sequence is TGTGCCAGCAGCGTAGGGTCGGGAATCGGCGAGCAGTACTTC. This sequence encodes CASSVGSGIGEQYF.

The chain employs TRBV7-8 and TRBJ2-7, with D maybe TRBD1 (6 bases). The germline gives CDR1 SGHVS, CDR2 FQNEAQ. V shed 2 bases and J shed 5 bases, with 13 bases lying between them. The CDR3 contains 14 residues. In nucleotides, the CDR3 is TGTGCCAGCAGCTTACAGGGGCATCGTCACGAGCAGTACTTC. This sequence encodes CASSLQGHRHEQYF.

Only one count was recorded for this clone. V usage is TRBV23-1 and J usage is TRBJ1-5; a weak D match, TRBD1 (5 bases). TRBV23-1 is an open reading frame whose function is uncertain. The CDR3 extends over 15 amino acids. The germline V and J ends were trimmed by 2 bases and 4 bases, with 12 bases remaining between them. The CDR3, as DNA: TGCGCCAGCAGTCAACCAGGGTTTTGGAATCAGCCCCAGCATTTT. Its translation is CASSQPGFWNQPQHF.

This chain links TRBV6-1 with TRBJ2-4; 7 bases match TRBD1. The CDR3 runs 13 residues. The J segment lost 6 bases and the V segment lost 3 bases, leaving 2 bases of the junction unmatched. Germline values: CDR1 MNHNS, CDR2 SASEGT. For the CDR3, the DNA is TGTGCCAGCAGTGACGCAGGGGGAAACATTCAGTACTTC. This encodes CASSDAGGNIQYF.

V usage is TRBV28 and J usage is TRBJ1-1, with 7 bases matching TRBD1. J gave up 3 bases and V 2 bases, and 3 bases lay outside the gene matches. The CDR3 is 14 residues long. The germline V gene has CDR1 MDHEN and CDR2 SYDVKM. This CDR3 reads CASSLEGADTEAFF. CDR3 sequence (DNA): TGTGCCAGCAGTTTAGAGGGGGCCGACACTGAAGCTTTCTTT.

CDR3 bases: TGCGCCAGCAGCCGGGACTGGGAGGGACAGGGCGGGGAGCTGTTTTTT. Encoded protein: CASSRDWEGQGGELFF. The genes are TRBV4-3 and TRBJ2-2, with TRBD1 identical over 9 bases. The CDR3 is made up of 16 amino acids. Losses at the gene ends were 4 bases for V and 7 bases for J; bases not matched to a gene: 10. Germline lookup yields CDR1 LGHNA and CDR2 YSLEER.

The gene calls are TRBV15 and TRBJ2-7, with 7 nucleotides matching TRBD1. The CDR3 length is 13 residues. Germline CDR1 is LNHNV and CDR2 is YYDKDF (reference sequence). V lost 1 base and J lost 5; bases outside the gene matches: 2. CDR3 coding DNA: TGTGCCACCAGCAGAGGAACAGGGGACGAGCAGTACTTC. It yields the protein CATSRGTGDEQYF.

The V and J genes are TRBV19 and TRBJ1-2, with unresolved D. The CDR3 runs to 13 residues. Trimming removed 4 bases from V and 4 bases from J, with 10 bases in between. CDR1 and CDR2 (germline): LNHDA, SQIVND (reference sequence). Written as DNA, the CDR3 is TGTGCCAGTAGTAGAGAGCCCGGCTATGGCTACACCTTC. Translation: CASSREPGYGYTF. Together with reference TRBV19 and TRBJ1-2, the CDR3 gives the full variable domain: DGGITQSPKYLFRKEGQNVTLSCEQNLNHDAMYWYRQDPGQGLRLIYYSQIVNDFQKGDIAEGYSVSREKKESFPLTVTSAQKNPTAFYLCASSREPGYGYTFGSGTRLTVV.

The gene calls are TRBV7-8 and TRBJ1-2, with TRBD1 matching 10 bases. This CDR3 comprises 16 residues. Trimming took 3 bases from V and 5 from J; bases not matched to a gene: 9. From germline, CDR1 is SGHVS and CDR2 FQNEAQ. The CDR3 region has the DNA TGTGCCAGCAGCTTCACCTCCGGGACAGGGGCTTATGGCTACACCTTC. It is translated as CASSFTSGTGAYGYTF.

The chain uses TRBV9 and TRBJ1-4, with no clear D. This CDR3 region has 14 residues. Germline loops: CDR1 SGDLS, CDR2 YYNGEE. V was cut by 2 bases and J by 0 bases, with 5 bases left in between. The CDR3 here is CASSVGATNEKLFF. Here the CDR3 DNA reads TGTGCCAGCAGCGTGGGAGCAACTAATGAAAAACTGTTTTTT.

This chain joins TRBV28 and TRBJ2-1, with 7 positions matching TRBD1. Per germline, CDR1 MDHEN and CDR2 SYDVKM. The CDR3 extends over 15 amino acids. V trimming: 7 bases; J trimming: 5 bases; junction bases outside the gene matches: 11. DNA of the CDR3: TGTGCCAGCACACCAACAGGGGACCAAAACAATGAGCAGTTCTTC. Protein sequence: CASTPTGDQNNEQFF.

The chain couples TRBV6-6 to TRBJ2-5, with TRBD2 matching over 12 bases. V lost 10 bases to trimming and J lost 2 bases; unmatched junction nucleotides: 5. This CDR3 has 14 amino acids. Germline CDR1 and CDR2: MNHNY and SVGAGI (reference sequence). CDR3 sequence: CATGLAGLQETQYF. The DNA of the CDR3 is TGTGCCACCGGACTAGCGGGACTTCAAGAGACCCAGTACTTC.

The chain employs TRBV27 and TRBJ2-4; perhaps TRBD1 as D (7 bases). V gave up 8 bases and J gave up 10 bases, with 18 bases separating them. This CDR3 has 13 amino acids. The V gene's germline CDR1 is MNHEY and CDR2 SMNVEV (reference sequence). Here the CDR3 reads CASGIQEGAIQYF. CDR3 coding DNA: TGTGCCAGCGGCATTCAGGAGGGGGCGATTCAGTACTTC.

V is TRBV6-5 and J is TRBJ1-1; D possibly corresponds to TRBD1 (5 bases). The ends were cut back, 4 bases at V and 2 bases at J, with 8 bases in the middle. The V gene's germline CDR1 is MNHEY and CDR2 SVGAGI. The CDR3 has 13 amino acids. The CDR3 region is CASSSRTNTEAFF. In DNA, the CDR3 is TGTGCCAGCAGTTCACGGACAAACACTGAAGCTTTCTTT.

The chain recombines TRBV9 with TRBJ2-1; 10 bases match TRBD2. This CDR3 is 15 amino acids long. With 3 bases clipped from V and 5 bases from J, the junction kept 5 bases outside the gene matches. In germline, CDR1 is SGDLS, CDR2 YYNGEE. The CDR3 protein is CASSDLAGENNEQFF. The CDR3 DNA is TGTGCCAGCAGCGATCTAGCGGGAGAAAACAATGAGCAGTTCTTC.

The chain joins TRBV7-2 to TRBJ1-3, with 10 bases identical to TRBD1. Germline CDR1 is SGHTA and CDR2 is FQGNSA. The CDR3 has 14 residues. The ends lost 5 bases at V and 11 bases at J; junction bases unmatched: 9. The CDR3 region is CASSPGQGGFAIYF. The CDR3 DNA is TGTGCCAGCAGCCCAGGACAGGGGGGCTTTGCCATATATTTT.

This clone showed up just once. The CDR3 here is CASSLNPGHAYSGANVLTF. CDR3 coding DNA: TGTGCCAGCAGTTTAAACCCAGGACACGCCTACTCTGGGGCCAACGTCCTGACTTTC. The V and J genes are TRBV28 and TRBJ2-6, with D maybe TRBD1 (5 bases). This CDR3 is 19 amino acids long. CDR1 is MDHEN and CDR2 is SYDVKM in the germline V gene. Between the trimmed V and J ends, which lost 2 bases and 0 bases, there was a span of 17 bases.

The V and J genes are TRBV28 and TRBJ2-5; 10 bases match TRBD2. The CDR3 consists of 15 residues. With V trimmed by 6 bases and J by 5 bases, 9 bases remained unmatched. Germline V gives CDR1 MDHEN, CDR2 SYDVKM. The CDR3 protein is CASSPEREGQETQYF. DNA for the CDR3: TGTGCCAGCAGCCCCGAGCGGGAGGGGCAGGAGACCCAGTACTTC.

This chain uses TRBV27 with TRBJ1-2; TRBD1 aligns across 8 bases. The CDR3 spans 16 residues. The ends lost 7 bases at V and 5 bases at J; junction bases unmatched: 15. CDR1 is MNHEY and CDR2 is SMNVEV in the germline V gene (reference sequence). Here the CDR3 reads CASTENIGQGPYGYTF. CDR3 DNA sequence: TGTGCCAGCACCGAGAACATAGGACAGGGACCTTATGGCTACACCTTC.

This clone was observed at least ten times. The chain is built from TRBV11-2 and TRBJ2-1; 10 nucleotides align to TRBD2. The trim removed 2 bases at V and 1 base at J, leaving 2 bases unmatched. Per germline, CDR1 SGHAT and CDR2 FQNNGV. This CDR3 region has 16 residues. CDR3 sequence reads: CASSLLAGGSYNEQFF. The CDR3 region has the DNA TGTGCCAGCAGCTTATTAGCGGGGGGTTCCTACAATGAGCAGTTCTTC.

CDR3 in DNA: TGTGCCAGCAGTTTAGGAGGGATTAGCAATCAGCCCCAGTATTTT. This codes for CASSLGGISNQPQYF. J is TRBJ1-5 and V is TRBV27; maybe TRBD2 (6 bases). TRBJ2-3 matches the DNA end more closely, so the J call is doubtful. CDR1 MNHEY and CDR2 SMNVEV come from the germline V gene (reference sequence). The CDR3 sequence is 15 residues long.